This is a list of T cell receptor beta chains from one sample in a study of CD8 T cells in ankylosing spondylitis. Using its own MiXCR run on the 5' RACE reads, TCRdb lists one record per CDR3 protein. The sample has a few hundred thousand distinct CDR3 sequences, around 20% seen once; the top ten hold about 39%. The sequenced sample was blood, either unsorted or a sorted T cell fraction (not recorded which). Source of these receptors: a male donor with ankylosing spondylitis. CDR3s include the opening cysteine and the closing phenylalanine or tryptophan. Each record gives: D gene, clone size, V gene, J gene, CDR3 protein, CDR3 DNA. D genes are given only for firm matches. The size field is filled for only some rows; it gives once, few, many or a size class.

>TRBD1|few|TRBV12-3/TRBV12-4|TRBJ1-5
CASSIETGTGTDQPQHF
TGTGCCAGCAGTATTGAGACCGGGACAGGGACCGATCAGCCCCAGCATTTT
>.|.|TRBV28|TRBJ2-7
CASNPKWDNYEQYF
TGTGCCAGCAACCCCAAGTGGGACAACTACGAGCAGTACTTC
>.|few|TRBV3-1|TRBJ1-5
CASSHSPDWNQPQHF
TGTGCCAGCAGCCACTCTCCGGACTGGAATCAGCCCCAGCATTTT
>.|.|TRBV11-2|TRBJ1-6
CASRQNPGTGPNSPLHF
TGTGCCAGCAGGCAGAATCCCGGGACGGGACCTAATTCACCCCTCCACTTT
>.|.|TRBV3-1|TRBJ2-1
CASSRLSSYNEQFF
TGTGCCAGCAGCCGACTGAGCTCCTACAATGAGCAGTTCTTC
>TRBD2|.|TRBV29-1|TRBJ2-1
CSVVGGLFGYNEQFF
TGCAGCGTTGTCGGGGGGTTATTCGGGTACAATGAGCAGTTCTTC
>.|few|TRBV12-3/TRBV12-4|TRBJ1-5
CASSLGVVNQPQHF
TGTGCCAGCAGTTTAGGGGTAGTCAATCAGCCCCAGCATTTT
>TRBD2|.|TRBV12-3/TRBV12-4|TRBJ2-2
CASSLDVLAGGGNTGELFF
TGTGCCAGCAGTTTAGATGTACTAGCGGGAGGAGGGAACACCGGGGAGCTGTTTTTT
>.|.|TRBV7-9|TRBJ1-1
CDSSFGTVSGTEAFF
TGTGACAGCAGCTTCGGAACGGTTTCGGGCACTGAAGCTTTCTTT
>TRBD1|few|TRBV27|TRBJ1-2
CASSLSEPDRGYGYTF
TGTGCCAGCAGTTTATCCGAACCCGACAGGGGCTATGGCTACACCTTC
>.|few|TRBV15|TRBJ2-3
CATSRDPGDTQYF
TGTGCCACCAGCAGAGATCCCGGGGATACGCAGTATTTT
>.|.|TRBV6-6|TRBJ2-7
CASSSGTQIEQYF
TGTGCCAGCAGTTCCGGGACACAGATCGAGCAGTACTTC
>.|many|TRBV7-9|TRBJ1-1
CASSPSGGANTEAFF
TGTGCCAGCAGCCCCTCGGGGGGAGCGAACACTGAAGCTTTCTTT
>.|.|TRBV7-2|TRBJ1-1
CASSLPRDTEAFF
TGTGCCAGCAGCTTGCCCAGGGACACTGAAGCTTTCTTT
>.|.|TRBV5-4|TRBJ2-7
CASSSPGLTYEQYF
TGTGCCAGCAGCTCGCCGGGTCTTACCTACGAGCAGTACTTC
>.|once|TRBV19|TRBJ2-3
CASSAVTGGGTDTQYF
TGTGCCAGTAGTGCCGTGACCGGGGGAGGAACAGATACGCAGTATTTT
>TRBD1|few|TRBV7-9|TRBJ2-1
CASILGQGSYNEQFF
TGTGCCAGCATCTTAGGACAGGGCTCCTACAATGAGCAGTTCTTC
>TRBD1|.|TRBV12-3/TRBV12-4|TRBJ2-7
CASREQGVREQYF
TGTGCCAGCAGAGAACAGGGGGTGAGAGAGCAGTACTTC
>.|.|TRBV9|TRBJ2-3
CASSVMGEASTDTQYF
TGTGCCAGCAGCGTAATGGGTGAGGCTAGCACAGATACGCAGTATTTT
>.|many|TRBV20-1|TRBJ1-1
CSARDPGKGDTEAFF
TGCAGTGCTAGAGATCCTGGGAAAGGGGACACTGAAGCTTTCTTT
>.|many|TRBV12-3/TRBV12-4|TRBJ1-6
CASRRNQLSNSPLHF
TGTGCCAGCAGGCGAAACCAGCTTTCTAATTCACCCCTCCACTTT
>TRBD1|few|TRBV7-8|TRBJ1-1
CASSREGQLNTEAFF
TGTGCCAGCAGCCGGGAGGGACAGTTGAACACTGAAGCTTTCTTT
>.|.|TRBV6-2/TRBV6-3|TRBJ2-7
CASRPPLTPYEQYF
TGTGCCAGCAGGCCTCCGTTAACCCCCTACGAGCAGTACTTC
>TRBD1|few|TRBV6-5|TRBJ2-1
CASSLGTGDREQFF
TGTGCCAGCAGTTTGGGGACAGGGGATAGGGAGCAGTTCTTC
>.|few|TRBV29-1|TRBJ2-7
CSVFNRVDEQYF
TGCAGCGTTTTTAACAGGGTTGACGAGCAGTACTTC
>.|.|TRBV11-2|TRBJ2-1
CASSSEPRDEQFF
TGTGCCAGCAGCTCTGAGCCCCGGGATGAGCAGTTCTTC
>TRBD2|.|TRBV11-3|TRBJ2-1
CASSLRAGVYNEQFF
TGTGCCAGCAGCTTACGAGCGGGAGTGTACAATGAGCAGTTCTTC
>.|few|TRBV20-1|TRBJ1-2
CSAPTGYGYTF
TGCAGTGCCCCCACAGGGTATGGCTACACCTTC
>TRBD2|few|TRBV4-3|TRBJ2-1
CASSQDLLGLAGDEFF
TGCGCCAGCAGCCAAGATCTCTTAGGACTAGCGGGAGACGAGTTCTTC
>.|few|TRBV27|TRBJ2-7
CASSLSASHYEQYF
TGTGCCAGCAGTTTATCGGCAAGCCACTACGAGCAGTACTTC
>.|.|TRBV5-1|TRBJ2-7
CASSWGTRYEQYF
TGCGCCAGCAGTTGGGGGACCCGCTACGAGCAGTACTTC
>TRBD1|.|TRBV29-1|TRBJ1-5
CSVTTGGHQPQHF
TGCAGCGTGACTACAGGGGGCCATCAGCCCCAGCATTTT
>TRBD2|.|TRBV27|TRBJ2-1
CASSLSQAGGFNEQFF
TGTGCCAGCAGTTTATCCCAAGCGGGGGGTTTCAATGAGCAGTTCTTC
>.|few|TRBV27|TRBJ2-7
CASSLGRDYEQYF
TGTGCCAGCAGTTTGGGCAGGGACTACGAGCAGTACTTC
>.|.|TRBV7-8|TRBJ2-7
CASSLVTAVYEQYF
TGTGCCAGCAGCTTAGTGACAGCAGTCTACGAGCAGTACTTC
>TRBD1|.|TRBV7-8|TRBJ1-4
CASSSGQGYEKLFF
TGTGCCAGCAGCTCCGGACAGGGGTACGAAAAACTGTTTTTT
>.|.|TRBV7-9|TRBJ1-1
CASGQGPTEAFF
TGTGCCAGCGGCCAGGGCCCCACTGAAGCTTTCTTT
>.|.|TRBV9|TRBJ1-1
CASSVDNTEAFF
TGTGCCAGCAGCGTAGATAACACTGAAGCTTTCTTT
>.|few|TRBV12-3/TRBV12-4|TRBJ2-7
CASSFSPGFDYEQYF
TGTGCCAGCAGTTTTAGCCCAGGGTTCGACTACGAGCAGTACTTC
>.|.|TRBV4-1|TRBJ1-3
CASSFNSGNTIYF
TGCGCCAGCAGCTTTAATTCTGGAAACACCATATATTTT
>TRBD2|few|TRBV2|TRBJ2-1
CASSTYSGSYNEQFF
TGTGCCAGCAGTACCTATAGCGGGAGCTACAATGAGCAGTTCTTC
>TRBD2|many|TRBV20-1|TRBJ2-1
CSASVAGEEYNEQFF
TGCAGTGCTAGTGTAGCGGGAGAGGAGTACAATGAGCAGTTCTTC
>.|.|TRBV4-3|TRBJ2-2
CASSPHPQGAELFF
TGCGCCAGCAGCCCGCACCCACAGGGCGCGGAGCTGTTTTTT
>.|few|TRBV3-1|TRBJ2-7
CASSQDPGQFYEQYF
TGTGCCAGCAGCCAAGATCCCGGACAGTTCTACGAGCAGTACTTC
>.|many|TRBV3-1|TRBJ1-4
CASSQPTESTNEKLFF
TGTGCCAGCAGCCAACCAACGGAGTCAACTAATGAAAAACTGTTTTTT
>TRBD1|few|TRBV7-2|TRBJ1-2
CASSPLTLTGRDGYTF
TGTGCCAGCAGCCCCCTCACTTTGACAGGGAGAGATGGCTACACCTTC
>.|many|TRBV29-1|TRBJ1-2
CSVEDRYGYTF
TGCAGCGTTGAAGATCGCTATGGCTACACCTTC
>TRBD1|few|TRBV7-9|TRBJ2-7
CASSPHTGTESSYEQYF
TGTGCCAGCAGCCCACATACCGGGACAGAGAGCTCCTACGAGCAGTACTTC
>.|.|TRBV4-1|TRBJ2-7
CASSQGGGGAEQYF
TGCGCCAGCAGCCAAGGAGGAGGTGGGGCCGAGCAGTACTTC
>TRBD2|.|TRBV6-5|TRBJ2-7
CASSYALAGGYEQYF
TGTGCCAGCAGTTACGCACTAGCGGGTGGGTACGAGCAGTACTTC
>.|.|TRBV6-1|TRBJ2-7
CASSGELNPYEQYF
TGTGCCAGCAGTGGAGAGCTGAACCCCTACGAGCAGTACTTC
>TRBD2|.|TRBV7-9|TRBJ2-5
CASRGTGGRETQYF
TGTGCCAGCAGGGGAACGGGGGGGCGAGAGACCCAGTACTTC
>TRBD1|.|TRBV6-1|TRBJ2-7
CASNPRTGGTHGQYF
TGTGCCAGCAACCCCAGGACAGGGGGCACTCACGGGCAGTACTTC
>TRBD2|.|TRBV5-1|TRBJ2-6
CASSNRLAGGESTGANVLTF
TGCGCCAGCAGCAATCGACTAGCGGGGGGAGAATCAACTGGGGCCAACGTCCTGACTTTC
>.|few|TRBV3-1|TRBJ1-2
CASSQGAEGLKDGYTF
TGTGCCAGCAGCCAAGGAGCGGAGGGGTTAAAGGATGGCTACACCTTC